The clone carrying this T cell receptor beta chain showed up just a few times. These data come from a study of cytomegalovirus exposure and HLA in healthy donors. Germline CDR1 SGHDT, CDR2 YYEEEE. Trimming removed 2 bases from V and 8 bases from J, with 11 bases in between. The CDR3 sequence is 13 residues long. PCR employed 60 Vbeta and 13 Jbeta primers. Only in-frame clones appear in the TCRdb table, and some are missing; sequencing was by immunoSEQ multiplex PCR. Of about 89,000 clones in the sample, 85% were seen once. The sequenced sample consisted of PBMCs. This clonotype originated in a man aged 40-49 years in good health and CMV-seropositive. V is TRBV5-6 and J is TRBJ2-1; the D is unclear. The CDR3 DNA reads TGTGCCAGCAGCTTTCGGTTGTCCGATGAGCAGTTCTTC. Amino acid sequence: CASSFRLSDEQFF.